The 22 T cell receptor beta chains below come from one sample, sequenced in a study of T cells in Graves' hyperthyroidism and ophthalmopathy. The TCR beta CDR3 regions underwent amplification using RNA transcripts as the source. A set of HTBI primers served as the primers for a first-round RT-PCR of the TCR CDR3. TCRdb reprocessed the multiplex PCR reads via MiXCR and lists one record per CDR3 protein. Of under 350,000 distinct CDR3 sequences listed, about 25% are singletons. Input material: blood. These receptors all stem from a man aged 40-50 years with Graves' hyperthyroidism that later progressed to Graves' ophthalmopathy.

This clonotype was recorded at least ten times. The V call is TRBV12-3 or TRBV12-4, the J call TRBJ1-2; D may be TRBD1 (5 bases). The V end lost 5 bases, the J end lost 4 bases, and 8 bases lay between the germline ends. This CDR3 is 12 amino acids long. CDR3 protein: CASSPDTYGYTF. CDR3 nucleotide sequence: TGTGCCAGCAGTCCGGACACCTATGGCTACACCTTC.

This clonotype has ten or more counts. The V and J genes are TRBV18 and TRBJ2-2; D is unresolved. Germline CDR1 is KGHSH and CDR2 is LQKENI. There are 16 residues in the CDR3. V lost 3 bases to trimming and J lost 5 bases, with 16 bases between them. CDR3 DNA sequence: TGTGCCAGCTCACCTCTTGGCGGCCCCTGGACCGGGGAGCTGTTTTTT. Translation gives CASSPLGGPWTGELFF.

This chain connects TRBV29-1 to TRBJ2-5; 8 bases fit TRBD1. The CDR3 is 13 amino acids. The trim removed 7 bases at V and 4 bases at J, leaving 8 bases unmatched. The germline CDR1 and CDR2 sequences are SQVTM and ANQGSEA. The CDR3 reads CSGDRGAGETQYF. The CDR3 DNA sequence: TGCAGCGGCGACAGGGGCGCGGGAGAGACCCAGTACTTC.

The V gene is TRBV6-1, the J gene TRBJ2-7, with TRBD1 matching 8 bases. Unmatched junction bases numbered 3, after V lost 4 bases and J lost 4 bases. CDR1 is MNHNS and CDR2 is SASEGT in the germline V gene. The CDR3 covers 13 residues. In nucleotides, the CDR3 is TGTGCCAGCAGTGCAGGGGGCACGTACGAGCAGTACTTC. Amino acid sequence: CASSAGGTYEQYF.

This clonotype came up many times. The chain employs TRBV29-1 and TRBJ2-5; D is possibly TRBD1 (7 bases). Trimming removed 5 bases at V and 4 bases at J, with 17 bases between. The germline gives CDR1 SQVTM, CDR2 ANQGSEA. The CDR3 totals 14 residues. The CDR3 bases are TGCAGCGTTTACGGGGGCGCAGGGGGAGAGACCCAGTACTTC. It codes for CSVYGGAGGETQYF.

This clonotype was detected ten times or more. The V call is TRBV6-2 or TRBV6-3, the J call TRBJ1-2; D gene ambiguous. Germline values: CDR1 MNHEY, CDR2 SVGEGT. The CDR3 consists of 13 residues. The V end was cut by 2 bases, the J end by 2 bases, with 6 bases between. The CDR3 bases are TGTGCCAGCAGTTACGGCGAGAACTATGGCTACACCTTC. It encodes CASSYGENYGYTF.

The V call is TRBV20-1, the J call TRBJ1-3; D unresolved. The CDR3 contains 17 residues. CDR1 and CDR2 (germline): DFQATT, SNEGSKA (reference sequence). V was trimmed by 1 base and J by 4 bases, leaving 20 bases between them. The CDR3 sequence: CSARALGVSQHGNTIYF. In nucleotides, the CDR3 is TGCAGTGCTAGAGCCCTCGGGGTCTCGCAGCACGGAAACACCATATATTTT.

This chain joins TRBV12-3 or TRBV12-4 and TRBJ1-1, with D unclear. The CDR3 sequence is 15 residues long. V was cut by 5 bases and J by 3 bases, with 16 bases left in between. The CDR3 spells CASSPTTGIYTEAFF. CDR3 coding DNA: TGTGCCAGCAGTCCCACGACCGGAATCTACACTGAAGCTTTCTTT.

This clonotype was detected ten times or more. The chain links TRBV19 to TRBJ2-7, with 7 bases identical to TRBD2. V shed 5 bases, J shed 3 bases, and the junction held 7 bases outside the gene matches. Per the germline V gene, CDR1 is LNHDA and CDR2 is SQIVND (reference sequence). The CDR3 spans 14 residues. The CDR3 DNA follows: TGTGCCAGTAGTCAACTTGGGGGGGACTACGAGCAGTACTTC. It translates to CASSQLGGDYEQYF.

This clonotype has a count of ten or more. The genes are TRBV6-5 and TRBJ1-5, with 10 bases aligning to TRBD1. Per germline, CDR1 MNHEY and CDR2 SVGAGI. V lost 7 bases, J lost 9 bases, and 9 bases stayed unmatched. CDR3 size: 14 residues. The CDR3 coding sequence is TGTGCCAGCAATTTTAGACAGGGGGCTCGGCCCCAGCATTTT. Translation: CASNFRQGARPQHF.

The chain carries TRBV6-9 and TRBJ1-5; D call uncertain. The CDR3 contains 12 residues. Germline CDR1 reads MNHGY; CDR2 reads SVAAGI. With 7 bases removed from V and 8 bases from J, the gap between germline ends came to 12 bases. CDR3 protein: CASTFLPKPQHF. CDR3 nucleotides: TGTGCCAGCACCTTCCTTCCTAAGCCCCAGCATTTT.

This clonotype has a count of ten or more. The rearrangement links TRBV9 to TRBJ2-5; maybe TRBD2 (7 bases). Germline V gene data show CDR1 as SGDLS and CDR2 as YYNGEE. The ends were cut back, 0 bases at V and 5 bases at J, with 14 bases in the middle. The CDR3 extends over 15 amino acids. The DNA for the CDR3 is TGTGCCAGCAGCGTAGGAGGGGGAGGGCCTGAGACCCAGTACTTC. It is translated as CASSVGGGGPETQYF.

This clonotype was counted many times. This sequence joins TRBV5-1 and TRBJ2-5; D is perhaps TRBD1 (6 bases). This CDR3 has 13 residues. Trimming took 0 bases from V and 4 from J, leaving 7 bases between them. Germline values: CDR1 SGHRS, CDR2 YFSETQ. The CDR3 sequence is CASSLEGVETQYF. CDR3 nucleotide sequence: TGCGCCAGCAGCTTGGAGGGGGTAGAGACCCAGTACTTC. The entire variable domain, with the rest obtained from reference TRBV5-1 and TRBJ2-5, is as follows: KAGVTQTPRYLIKTRGQQVTLSCSPISGHRSVSWYQQTPGQGLQFLFEYFSETQRNKGNFPGRFSGRQFSNSRSEMNVSTLELGDSALYLCASSLEGVETQYFGPGTRLLVL.

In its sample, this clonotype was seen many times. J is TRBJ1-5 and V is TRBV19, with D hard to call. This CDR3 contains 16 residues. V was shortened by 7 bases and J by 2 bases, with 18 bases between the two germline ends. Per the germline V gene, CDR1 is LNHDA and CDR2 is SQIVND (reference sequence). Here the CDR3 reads CASTPGRSRGNQPQHF. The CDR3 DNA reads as TGTGCCAGTACCCCGGGCCGATCTAGGGGCAATCAGCCCCAGCATTTT. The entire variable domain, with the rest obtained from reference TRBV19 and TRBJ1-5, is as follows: DGGITQSPKYLFRKEGQNVTLSCEQNLNHDAMYWYRQDPGQGLRLIYYSQIVNDFQKGDIAEGYSVSREKKESFPLTVTSAQKNPTAFYLCASTPGRSRGNQPQHFGDGTRLSIL.

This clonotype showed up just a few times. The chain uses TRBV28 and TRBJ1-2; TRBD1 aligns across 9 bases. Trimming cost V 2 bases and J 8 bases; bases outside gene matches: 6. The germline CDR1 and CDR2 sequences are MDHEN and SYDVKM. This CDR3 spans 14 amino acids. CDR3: CASSLIQGAWGYTF. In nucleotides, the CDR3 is TGTGCCAGCAGTTTAATACAGGGGGCATGGGGCTACACCTTC.

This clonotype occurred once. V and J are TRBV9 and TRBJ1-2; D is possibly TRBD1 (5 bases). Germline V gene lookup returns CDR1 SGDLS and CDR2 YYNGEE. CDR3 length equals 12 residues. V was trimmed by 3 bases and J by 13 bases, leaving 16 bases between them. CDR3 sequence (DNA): TGTGCCAGCAGCGACCCTACACGGGGGTGCACCTTC. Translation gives CASSDPTRGCTF.

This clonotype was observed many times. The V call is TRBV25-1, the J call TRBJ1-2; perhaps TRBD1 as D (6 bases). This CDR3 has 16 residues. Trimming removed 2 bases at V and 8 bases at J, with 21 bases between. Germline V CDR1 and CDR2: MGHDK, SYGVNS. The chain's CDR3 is CASSEPKGGTSVGYTF. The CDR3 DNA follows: TGTGCCAGCAGTGAACCCAAAGGGGGGACATCCGTCGGCTACACCTTC.

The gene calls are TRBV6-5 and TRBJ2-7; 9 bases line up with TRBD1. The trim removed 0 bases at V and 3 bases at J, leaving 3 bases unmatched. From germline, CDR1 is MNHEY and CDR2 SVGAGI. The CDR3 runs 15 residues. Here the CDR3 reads CASSYSAGQGYEQYF. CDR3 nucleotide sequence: TGTGCCAGCAGTTACTCGGCGGGACAGGGCTACGAGCAGTACTTC.

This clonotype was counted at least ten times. CDR3 nucleotides: TGTGCCAGCAGCCAACTTAGGGCGGCCACAGATACGCAGTATTTT. Translation gives CASSQLRAATDTQYF. V usage is TRBV3-1 and J usage is TRBJ2-3; D is undetermined. V lost 2 bases, J lost 2 bases, and 11 bases lay in between. CDR1 is LGHDT and CDR2 is YNNKEL in the germline V gene (reference sequence). This CDR3 is 15 amino acids long.

The DNA of the CDR3 is TGTGCCAGCAGTTCGCCAGGACAGGGAACTAACTATGGCTACACCTTC. This codes for CASSSPGQGTNYGYTF. V and J are TRBV6-2 or TRBV6-3 and TRBJ1-2; TRBD1 agrees at 8 bases. Unmatched junction bases numbered 7, after V lost 4 bases and J lost 0 bases. Germline CDR1 and CDR2: MNHEY and SVGEGT. The CDR3 is made up of 16 amino acids.

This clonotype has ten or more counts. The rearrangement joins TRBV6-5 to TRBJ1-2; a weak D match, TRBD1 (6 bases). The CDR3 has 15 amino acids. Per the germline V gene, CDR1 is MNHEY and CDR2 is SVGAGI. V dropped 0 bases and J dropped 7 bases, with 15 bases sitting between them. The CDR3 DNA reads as TGTGCCAGCAGTTACTCGACGGGGGGGCGCGGTGGCTACACCTTC. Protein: CASSYSTGGRGGYTF.

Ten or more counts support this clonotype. For the CDR3, the DNA is TGTGCCAGCAGAAAGACAGGGGTCGAGACCCAGTACTTC. Residues: CASRKTGVETQYF. V and J are TRBV6-5 and TRBJ2-5; 8 positions agree with TRBD1. CDR3 length: 13 residues. V lost 6 bases and J lost 5; bases outside the gene matches: 5. CDR1 is MNHEY and CDR2 is SVGAGI in the germline V gene.